This T cell receptor beta chain was identified during a study of neoadjuvant anti-PD-1 for oral cavity cancer. Study information: Most patients had three to four biweekly doses of 3 mg/kg nivolumab before resection.

Sample time point: after neoadjuvant nivolumab, at surgical resection. Using immunoSEQ multiplex PCR, the repertoire was profiled, and TCRdb retains in-frame clones only, with some absent. The sample carries some 29,000 clones, about 77% recorded once. V lost 2 bases and J lost 0, with 13 bases in between. This CDR3 is built from 16 residues. Germline V gene sequence: CDR1 MNHNY, CDR2 SVGAGI (reference sequence). The sequenced sample was PBMCs, obtained after nivolumab (anti-PD-1) treatment. The TCR sequence derives from a person aged 35-79 years with oral cavity squamous cell carcinoma. This chain uses TRBV6-6 with TRBJ1-2; D uncertain. The CDR3 nucleotides are TGTGCCAGCAGTTACCCCACCGTTGTTCCTAACTATGGCTACACCTTC. This codes for CASSYPTVVPNYGYTF.